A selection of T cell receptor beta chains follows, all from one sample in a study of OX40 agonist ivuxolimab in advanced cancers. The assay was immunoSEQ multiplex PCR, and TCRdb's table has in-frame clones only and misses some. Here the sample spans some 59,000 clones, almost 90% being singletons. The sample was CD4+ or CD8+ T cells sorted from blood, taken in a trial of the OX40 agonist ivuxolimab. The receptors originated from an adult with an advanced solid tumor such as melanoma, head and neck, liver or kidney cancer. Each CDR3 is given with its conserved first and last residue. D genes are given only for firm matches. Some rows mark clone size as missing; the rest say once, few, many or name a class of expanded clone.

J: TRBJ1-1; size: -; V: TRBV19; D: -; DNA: TGTGCCAGTAGTACGTGGCAGGGGAACACTGAAGCTTTCTTT; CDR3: CASSTWQGNTEAFF
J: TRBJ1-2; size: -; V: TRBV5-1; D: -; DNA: TGCGCCTCCTCGGAGGGGGGAGTGGGCTACACCTTC; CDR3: CASSEGGVGYTF
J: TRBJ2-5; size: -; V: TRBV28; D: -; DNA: TGTGCCAGCAGTTCTCCCGAGACCCAGTACTTC; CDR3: CASSSPETQYF
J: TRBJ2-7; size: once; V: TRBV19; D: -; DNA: TGTGCCAGTAGCGGGACGGGCTCCTACGAGCAGTACTTC; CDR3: CASSGTGSYEQYF
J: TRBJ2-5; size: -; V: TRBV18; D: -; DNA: TGTGCCAGCTCACCACCCATGAGGGATCAAGAGACCCAGTACTTC; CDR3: CASSPPMRDQETQYF
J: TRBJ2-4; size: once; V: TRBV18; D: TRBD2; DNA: TGTGCCAGCTCTCCCACTAGCGGGAGTTTAGCCAAAAACATTCAGTACTTC; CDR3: CASSPTSGSLAKNIQYF
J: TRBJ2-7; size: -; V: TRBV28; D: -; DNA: TGTGCCAGGCACGAGCAGTACTTC; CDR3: CARHEQYF
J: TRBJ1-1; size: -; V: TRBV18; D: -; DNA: TGTGCCAGCTCACCGGAGAGAAACACTGAAGCTTTCTTT; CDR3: CASSPERNTEAFF
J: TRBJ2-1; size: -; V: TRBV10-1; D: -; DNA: TGCGCCAGCAGTGTCGAAGGAGGTGAGCAGTTCTTC; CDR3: CASSVEGGEQFF
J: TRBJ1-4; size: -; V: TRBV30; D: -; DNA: TGTGCCTGGAGGCTCGGGATTAGTGAAAAACTGTTTTTT; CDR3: CAWRLGISEKLFF
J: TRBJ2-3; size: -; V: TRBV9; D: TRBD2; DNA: TGTGCCAGCAGCGTAGAACTAGCGGGGGCCACAGATACGCAGTATTTT; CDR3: CASSVELAGATDTQYF
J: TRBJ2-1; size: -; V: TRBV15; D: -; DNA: TGTGCCACCAGTTCTAGCGTGGCCTACAATGAGCAGTTCTTC; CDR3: CATSSSVAYNEQFF
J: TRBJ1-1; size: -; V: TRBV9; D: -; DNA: TGTGCCAGCAGCCCCGGAGGGGATAACACTGAAGCTTTCTTT; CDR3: CASSPGGDNTEAFF
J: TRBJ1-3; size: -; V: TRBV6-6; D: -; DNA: TGTGCCAGCAGTTACGGCCCCTCTGGAAACACCATATATTTT; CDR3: CASSYGPSGNTIYF
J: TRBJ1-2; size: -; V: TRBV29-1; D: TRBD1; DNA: TGCAGCGTTGACACAGGGGGTGGTGGCTACACCTTC; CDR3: CSVDTGGGGYTF
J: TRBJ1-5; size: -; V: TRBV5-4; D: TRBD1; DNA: TGTGCCAGCAGCTTACAGGGGGCCAATCAGCCCCAGCATTTT; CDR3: CASSLQGANQPQHF
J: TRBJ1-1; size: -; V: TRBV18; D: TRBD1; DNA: TGTGCCAGCTCCCCGGGACAGGACACTGAAGCTTTCTTT; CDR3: CASSPGQDTEAFF
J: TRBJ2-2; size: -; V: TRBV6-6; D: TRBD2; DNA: TGTGCCAGCAGGGAGACTAGCGGGAGGGGTACCGGGGAGCTGTTTTTT; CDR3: CASRETSGRGTGELFF
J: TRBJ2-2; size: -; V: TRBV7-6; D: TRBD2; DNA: TGTGCCAGCAGCTTAATCGGGGCGGGGGTGAACACCGGGGAGCTGTTTTTT; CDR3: CASSLIGAGVNTGELFF
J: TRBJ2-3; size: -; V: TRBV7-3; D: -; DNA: TGTGCCAGCAGCTTAGGGTTTCGAGCACCACGCACAGATACGCAGTATTTT; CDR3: CASSLGFRAPRTDTQYF
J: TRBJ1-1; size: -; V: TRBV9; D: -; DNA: TGTGCCAGCAGCGTAGGACGGGACACTGAAGCTTTCTTT; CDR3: CASSVGRDTEAFF
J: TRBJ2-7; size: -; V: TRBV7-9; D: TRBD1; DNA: TGTGCCAGCAGCTTAGGGACAGGGGACGGCTACGAGCAGTACTTC; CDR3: CASSLGTGDGYEQYF
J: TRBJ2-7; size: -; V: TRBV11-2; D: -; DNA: TGTGCCAGCAGCTTAGGTAGCGGAGTCTACGAGCAGTACTTC; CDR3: CASSLGSGVYEQYF
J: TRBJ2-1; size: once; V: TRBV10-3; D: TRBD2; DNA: TGTGCCATCAGTGAGCGCCAACTAGCGGGGGACAATGAGCAGTTCTTC; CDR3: CAISERQLAGDNEQFF
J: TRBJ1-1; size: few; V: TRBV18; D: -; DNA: TGTGCCAGCTCATCCGAGGGGGGGGCACGCACTGAAGCTTTCTTT; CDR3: CASSSEGGARTEAFF
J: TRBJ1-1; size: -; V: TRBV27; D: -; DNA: TGTGCCAGCAGTTTAAGCGGCCAGGCAACGTCTTGGGCGCCTGAAGCTTTCTTT; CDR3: CASSLSGQATSWAPEAFF
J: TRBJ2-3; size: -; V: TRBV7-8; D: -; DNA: TGTGCCAGCAGCCCCACCCCTTCGGGGGCCGATACGCAGTATTTT; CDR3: CASSPTPSGADTQYF
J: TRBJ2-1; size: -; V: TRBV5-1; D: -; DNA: TGCGCCAGCAGCTGGAACACAGGGTCCTACAATGAGCAGTTCTTC; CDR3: CASSWNTGSYNEQFF
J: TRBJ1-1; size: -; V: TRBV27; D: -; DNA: TGTGCCAGCAGTTCAAGGACGGGGGGCACTGAAGCTTTCTTT; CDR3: CASSSRTGGTEAFF
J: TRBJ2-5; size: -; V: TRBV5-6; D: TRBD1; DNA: TGTGCCAGCAGCTTGTGGGGACAGCCCGTCCAAGAGACCCAGTACTTC; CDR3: CASSLWGQPVQETQYF
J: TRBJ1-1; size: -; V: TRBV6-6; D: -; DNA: TGTGCCAGCAGCCAAGGGGCTTTTGCTTTCTTT; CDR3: CASSQGAFAFF
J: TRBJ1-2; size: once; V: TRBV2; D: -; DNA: TGTGCCAGCTGGGGGCGGGGTGATGATGGCTACACCTTC; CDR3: CASWGRGDDGYTF
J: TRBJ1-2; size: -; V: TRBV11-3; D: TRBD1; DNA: TGTGCCAGCAGCGCGGACAGGGGTGGCTACACCTTC; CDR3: CASSADRGGYTF